This T cell receptor (beta chain) was obtained from a study of blood T cell repertoires in COVID-19. Study context: From the United States, Italy and Spain came samples of acute and convalescent COVID-19. PBMCs, B-cell-depleted T cells, or T cells were the source of the cDNA or gDNA that made up the material.

CDR3 length: 15 residues. V was cut by 2 bases and J by 5 bases, with 15 bases left in between. Germline loops: CDR1 MNHEY, CDR2 SVGAGI. In the original workflow: Estimated nucleated cell counts came from reference gene primer amplification. Here immunoSEQ multiplex PCR was the method, and the copy in TCRdb shows in-frame clones only, minus some. The V and J calls and clone size were taken over from that table, and D and trimming were inferred from the DNA. Here the sample spans 97,000 or so clones, roughly 82% being singletons. Sequencing input: peripheral blood. The rearrangement joins TRBV6-5 to TRBJ1-1; the D gene is possibly TRBD1 (6 bases). The sequence was obtained from a man between 70 and 80 years old with active or convalescent COVID-19. CDR3 in DNA: TGTGCCAGCAGTTACGCCTATGGGAGGGGGACTGAAGCTTTCTTT. It specifies CASSYAYGRGTEAFF.